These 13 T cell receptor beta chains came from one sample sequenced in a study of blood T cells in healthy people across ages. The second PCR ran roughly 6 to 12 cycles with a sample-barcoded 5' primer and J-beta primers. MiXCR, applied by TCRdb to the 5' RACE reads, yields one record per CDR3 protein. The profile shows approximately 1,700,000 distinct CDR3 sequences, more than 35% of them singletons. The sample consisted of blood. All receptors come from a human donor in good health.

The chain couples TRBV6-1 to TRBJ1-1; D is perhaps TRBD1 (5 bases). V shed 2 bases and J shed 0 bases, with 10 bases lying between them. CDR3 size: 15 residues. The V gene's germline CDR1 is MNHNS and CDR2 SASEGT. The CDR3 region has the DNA TGTGCCAGCAGTGAACTCTGGGACGTGAACACTGAAGCTTTCTTT. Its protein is CASSELWDVNTEAFF.

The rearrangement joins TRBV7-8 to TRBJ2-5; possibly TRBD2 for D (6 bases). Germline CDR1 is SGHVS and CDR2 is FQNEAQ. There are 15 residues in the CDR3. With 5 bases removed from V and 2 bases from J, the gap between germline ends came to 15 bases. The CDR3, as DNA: TGTGCCAGCAGCCATAGATTAGCGGTTCAAGAGACCCAGTACTTC. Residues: CASSHRLAVQETQYF. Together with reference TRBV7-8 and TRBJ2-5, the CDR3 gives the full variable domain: GAGVSQSPRYKVAKRGQDVALRCDPISGHVSLFWYQQALGQGPEFLTYFQNEAQLDKSGLPSDRFFAERPEGSVSTLKIQRTQQEDSAVYLCASSHRLAVQETQYFGPGTRLLVL.

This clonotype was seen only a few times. CDR3 sequence reads: CSVGRKNSPLHF. The CDR3 DNA sequence: TGCAGTGTAGGGCGGAAGAATTCACCCCTCCACTTT. The gene calls are TRBV20-1 and TRBJ1-6; D remains unclear. The germline V gene has CDR1 DFQATT and CDR2 SNEGSKA (reference sequence). The CDR3 has 12 residues. V was cut by 7 bases and J by 7 bases, with 11 bases left in between.

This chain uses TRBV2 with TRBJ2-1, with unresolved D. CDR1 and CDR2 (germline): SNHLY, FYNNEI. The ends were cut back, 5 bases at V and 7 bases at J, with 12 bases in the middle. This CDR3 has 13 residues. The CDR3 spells CASSSDVENEQFF. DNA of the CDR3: TGTGCCAGCAGTTCAGACGTGGAAAATGAGCAGTTCTTC.

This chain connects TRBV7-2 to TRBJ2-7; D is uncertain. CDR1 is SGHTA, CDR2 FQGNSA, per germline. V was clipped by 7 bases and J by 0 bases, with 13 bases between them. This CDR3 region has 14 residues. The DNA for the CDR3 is TGTGCCAGCACCATCAGTTACAGCTCCTACGAGCAGTACTTC. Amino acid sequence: CASTISYSSYEQYF.

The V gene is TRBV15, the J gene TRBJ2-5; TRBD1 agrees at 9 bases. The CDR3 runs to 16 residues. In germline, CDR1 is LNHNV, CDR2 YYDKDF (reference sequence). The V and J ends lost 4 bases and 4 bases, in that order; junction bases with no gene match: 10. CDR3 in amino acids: CATSTEAWTGAETQYF. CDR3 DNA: TGTGCCACCAGCACAGAGGCCTGGACAGGGGCAGAGACCCAGTACTTC. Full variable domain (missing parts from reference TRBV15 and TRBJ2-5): DAMVIQNPRYQVTQFGKPVTLSCSQTLNHNVMYWYQQKSSQAPKLLFHYYDKDFNNEADTPDNFQSRRPNTSFCFLDIRSPGLGDTAMYLCATSTEAWTGAETQYFGPGTRLLVL.

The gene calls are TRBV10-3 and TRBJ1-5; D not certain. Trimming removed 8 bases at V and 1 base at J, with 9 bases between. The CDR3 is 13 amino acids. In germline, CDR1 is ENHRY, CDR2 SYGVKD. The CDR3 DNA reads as TGTGCCATCGGATGGACGAGCAATCAGCCCCAGCATTTT. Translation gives CAIGWTSNQPQHF.

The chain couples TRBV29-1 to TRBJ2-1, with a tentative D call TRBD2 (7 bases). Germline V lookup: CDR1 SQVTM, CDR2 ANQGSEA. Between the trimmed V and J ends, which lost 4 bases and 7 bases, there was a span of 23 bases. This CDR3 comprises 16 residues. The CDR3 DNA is TGCAGCGTTGGCGAGGAGTGGGGGGGCCTATCGAATGAGCAGTTCTTC. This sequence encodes CSVGEEWGGLSNEQFF.

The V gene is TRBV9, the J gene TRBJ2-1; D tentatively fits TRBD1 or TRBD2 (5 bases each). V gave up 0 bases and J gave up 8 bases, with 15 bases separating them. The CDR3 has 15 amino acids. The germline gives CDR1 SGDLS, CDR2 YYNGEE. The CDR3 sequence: CASSVGQRIGDEQFF. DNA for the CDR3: TGTGCCAGCAGCGTAGGACAGCGGATCGGGGATGAGCAGTTCTTC. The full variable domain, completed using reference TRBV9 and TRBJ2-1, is DSGVTQTPKHLITATGQRVTLRCSPRSGDLSVYWYQQSLDQGLQFLIQYYNGEERAKGNILERFSAQQFPDLHSELNLSSLELGDSALYFCASSVGQRIGDEQFFGPGTRLTVL.

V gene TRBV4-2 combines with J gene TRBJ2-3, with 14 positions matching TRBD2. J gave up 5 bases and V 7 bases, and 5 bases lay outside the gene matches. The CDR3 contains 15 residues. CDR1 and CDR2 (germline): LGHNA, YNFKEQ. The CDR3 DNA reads TGTGCCAGCAACAGACTAGCGGGGGGGCAAGATACGCAGTATTTT. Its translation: CASNRLAGGQDTQYF.

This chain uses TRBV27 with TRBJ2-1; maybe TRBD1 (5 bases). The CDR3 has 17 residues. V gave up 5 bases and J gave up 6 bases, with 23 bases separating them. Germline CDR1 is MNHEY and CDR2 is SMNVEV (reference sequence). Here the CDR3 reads CASSVSGRRGWANEQFF. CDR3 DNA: TGTGCCAGCAGTGTTTCCGGCAGAAGGGGATGGGCCAATGAGCAGTTCTTC.

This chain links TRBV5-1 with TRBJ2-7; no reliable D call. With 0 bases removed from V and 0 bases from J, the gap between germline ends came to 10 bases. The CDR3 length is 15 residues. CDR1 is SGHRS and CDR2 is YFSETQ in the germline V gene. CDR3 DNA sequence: TGCGCCAGCAGCTTGGACCCAGCTATCTCCTACGAGCAGTACTTC. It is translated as CASSLDPAISYEQYF.

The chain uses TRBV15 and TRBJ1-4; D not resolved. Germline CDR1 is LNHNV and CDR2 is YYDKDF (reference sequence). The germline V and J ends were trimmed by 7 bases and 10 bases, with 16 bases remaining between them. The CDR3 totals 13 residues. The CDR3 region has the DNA TGTGCCACCACGAGGTCCCAAACTGGAAAACTGTTTTTT. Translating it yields CATTRSQTGKLFF.